This paragraph reports one T cell receptor beta chain. The use of a sample-barcoded 5' primer and a J-beta primer mix characterized a second PCR of about 7 to 12 cycles. Each CDR3 protein is one row after TCRdb ran MiXCR on the 5' RACE reads. Here the sample spans over a million distinct CDR3 sequences, 40% to 50% being singletons. This record comes from a study of blood T cells in healthy people across ages. Material for sequencing was blood. This TCR came from a woman aged 60-75 years in good health.

This chain's CDR3 is CASSLGSEGGNEQFF. DNA for the CDR3: TGTGCCAGCAGCTTAGGCTCAGAGGGGGGTAATGAGCAGTTCTTC. The V call is TRBV13, the J call TRBJ2-7, with D perhaps being TRBD1 or TRBD2 (6 bases each). TRBJ2-1 matches the DNA end more closely, so the J call is doubtful. The CDR3 consists of 15 residues. Germline V CDR1 and CDR2: PRHDT, FYEKMQ (reference sequence).